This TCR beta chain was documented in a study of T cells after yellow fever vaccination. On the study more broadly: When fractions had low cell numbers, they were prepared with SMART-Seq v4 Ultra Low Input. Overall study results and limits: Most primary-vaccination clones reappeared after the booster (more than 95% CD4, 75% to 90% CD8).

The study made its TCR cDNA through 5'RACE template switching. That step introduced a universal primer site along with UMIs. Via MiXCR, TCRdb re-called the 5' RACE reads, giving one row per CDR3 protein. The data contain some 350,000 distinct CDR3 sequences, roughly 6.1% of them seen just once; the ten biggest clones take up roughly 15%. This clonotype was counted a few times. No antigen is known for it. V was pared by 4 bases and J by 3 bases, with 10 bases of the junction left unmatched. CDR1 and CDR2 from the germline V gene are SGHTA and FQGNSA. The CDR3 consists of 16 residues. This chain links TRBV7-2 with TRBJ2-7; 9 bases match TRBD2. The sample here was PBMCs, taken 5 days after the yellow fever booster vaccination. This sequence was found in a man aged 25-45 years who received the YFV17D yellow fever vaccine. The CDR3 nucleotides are TGTGCCAGCAGCTCGCCGGTAACTAGCGGGCTCTACGAGCAGTACTTC. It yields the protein CASSSPVTSGLYEQYF.